This T cell receptor (beta chain) was documented in a study of molecular identifiers for immune sequencing clone quantification. Germline V gene lookup returns CDR1 SGDLS and CDR2 YYNGEE. V dropped 0 bases and J dropped 0 bases, with 12 bases sitting between them. The CDR3 contains 17 residues. As regards this clonotype: Its antigen is not identified.

Study-wide results and limits: Clonotypes surpassing 20 RNA copies contained over 98% of effector molecules, versus under 1% in naive cells.

TCRdb re-called the PCR reads through MiXCR, storing one row per CDR3 protein. The sample includes around 480,000 distinct CDR3 sequences, about a fifth of them seen just once. The specimen was naive CD8+ T cells from blood, with Jurkat cell RNA spiked in. Noted subset: FACS-sorted CD8+CD4-CCR7+CD45RA+ naive T cells. This TCR came from a human donor in good health. Some libraries in this study had Jurkat cell RNA spiked in. This chain links TRBV9 with TRBJ2-2, with a weak D call TRBD2 (5 bases). The DNA for the CDR3 is TGTGCCAGCAGCGTAGGTTTAGCGCGGACGAACACCGGGGAGCTGTTTTTT. It encodes CASSVGLARTNTGELFF.